This is a list of T cell receptor beta chains from one sample in a study of T cell responses to AZD1222 COVID-19 vaccine. Sequencing was performed with immunoSEQ multiplex PCR; in TCRdb, only in-frame clones are kept and a portion is missing. The sample lists about 150,000 clones; about 91% were seen once. Here the sequenced sample was peripheral blood, taken on day 0 of AZD1222 vaccination. The receptors were gathered from an adult in good health. CDR3s include the opening cysteine and the closing phenylalanine or tryptophan. The D gene is left open where the match is weak. Where a row states a size, it is once, few, many or the class of an expanded clone; other rows omit it.

size: .; length: 14; D: .; V: TRBV5-5; J: TRBJ1-5; DNA: TGTGCCAGCAGCCGGGCGGCGGTAAATCAGCCCCAGCATTTT; CDR3: CASSRAAVNQPQHF
size: .; length: 15; D: TRBD1; V: TRBV5-4; J: TRBJ1-4; DNA: TGTGCCAGCAGCCTGGACAGGCGTCCTAATGAAAAACTGTTTTTT; CDR3: CASSLDRRPNEKLFF
size: .; length: 15; D: .; V: TRBV27; J: TRBJ1-4; DNA: TGTGCCAGCAGCGTTTCCCGAGGGGGTAATGAAAAACTGTTTTTT; CDR3: CASSVSRGGNEKLFF
size: .; length: 16; D: .; V: TRBV19; J: TRBJ1-2; DNA: TGTGCCAGTAGCCGCTCCGGGGGGCCAGCTAACTATGGCTACACCTTC; CDR3: CASSRSGGPANYGYTF
size: .; length: 16; D: TRBD1; V: TRBV18; J: TRBJ1-1; DNA: TGTGCCAGCTCCCCCGGGACAGGGGGCGAGTACACTGAAGCTTTCTTT; CDR3: CASSPGTGGEYTEAFF
size: few; length: 14; D: .; V: TRBV13; J: TRBJ2-7; DNA: TGTGCCAGCAGCTTGGCTGGGACGGACTACGAGCAGTACTTC; CDR3: CASSLAGTDYEQYF
size: .; length: 17; D: TRBD1; V: TRBV7-2; J: TRBJ1-4; DNA: TGTGCCAGCAGCTCAAGGCGGACAGGGGAGAAGAATGAAAAACTGTTTTTT; CDR3: CASSSRRTGEKNEKLFF
size: .; length: 17; D: TRBD2; V: TRBV4-3; J: TRBJ2-7; DNA: TGCGCCAGCAGCCAAGAGTTGGTGGGAGGGGAGGACTACGAGCAGTACTTC; CDR3: CASSQELVGGEDYEQYF
size: .; length: 15; D: .; V: TRBV5-1; J: TRBJ1-1; DNA: TGCGCCAGCAGCGTGGGGGCCGTCAGGGCCAATGAAGCTTTCTTT; CDR3: CASSVGAVRANEAFF
size: .; length: 13; D: .; V: TRBV2; J: TRBJ1-6; DNA: TGTGCCAGCAGGGGCCAGACACAGTCGCCCCTCCACTTT; CDR3: CASRGQTQSPLHF
size: .; length: 15; D: TRBD1; V: TRBV20-1; J: TRBJ1-4; DNA: TGCAGTGCTAGTACCGGGACAGCGTTTAATGAAAAACTGTTTTTT; CDR3: CSASTGTAFNEKLFF
size: .; length: 15; D: TRBD1; V: TRBV5-1; J: TRBJ1-4; DNA: TGCGCCAGCAGCACTTCAGGGGGCCGAGATGAAAAACTGTTTTTT; CDR3: CASSTSGGRDEKLFF
size: .; length: 15; D: TRBD2; V: TRBV3-1/TRBV3-2; J: TRBJ2-3; DNA: TGTGCCAGCAGCCAGACTAGCGGAAGCACAGATACGCAGTATTTT; CDR3: CASSQTSGSTDTQYF
size: .; length: 14; D: .; V: TRBV19; J: TRBJ1-5; DNA: TGTGCCAGTAGTATAGCCGCCCCTCCCGGTCACCAGCATTTT; CDR3: CASSIAAPPGHQHF
size: .; length: 11; D: .; V: TRBV14; J: TRBJ2-3; DNA: TGTGCCAGCAGCCAGGAAAATACGCAGTATTTT; CDR3: CASSQENTQYF
size: .; length: 14; D: TRBD1; V: TRBV18; J: TRBJ2-7; DNA: TGTGCCAGCTCACCGGCAGGGGGTAGCTACGAGCAGTACTTC; CDR3: CASSPAGGSYEQYF
size: once; length: 16; D: .; V: TRBV3-1/TRBV3-2; J: TRBJ1-4; DNA: TGTGCCAGCAGCCAAGATTGGGGCATGGGAGATGAAAAACTGTTTTTT; CDR3: CASSQDWGMGDEKLFF
size: .; length: 15; D: .; V: TRBV6-4; J: TRBJ2-2; DNA: TGTGCCAGCAGCCCACTAGTGTCGTCCACCGGGGAGCTGTTTTTT; CDR3: CASSPLVSSTGELFF
size: .; length: 14; D: .; V: TRBV4-1; J: TRBJ1-3; DNA: TGCGCCAGCAGCCAAGGTTTGTCCGGAAACACCATATATTTT; CDR3: CASSQGLSGNTIYF
size: .; length: 13; D: .; V: TRBV18; J: TRBJ1-2; DNA: TGTGCCAGCTCCCCTACAGGGTTATATGGCTACACCTTC; CDR3: CASSPTGLYGYTF
size: .; length: 12; D: .; V: TRBV6-5; J: TRBJ1-6; DNA: TGTGCCAGCAGCCCAACCTTCTCACCCCTCCACTTT; CDR3: CASSPTFSPLHF
size: .; length: 16; D: .; V: TRBV6-2/TRBV6-3; J: TRBJ2-7; DNA: TGTGCCAGCAGTTCCAATCGGGTCGGGAGAGACTACGAGCAGTACTTC; CDR3: CASSSNRVGRDYEQYF
size: .; length: 15; D: TRBD1; V: TRBV5-4; J: TRBJ1-3; DNA: TGTGCCAGCAGCTCCCCGGGACAGGGTAGAAACACCATATATTTT; CDR3: CASSSPGQGRNTIYF
size: .; length: 11; D: .; V: TRBV20-1; J: TRBJ2-7; DNA: TGCAGTGGCACGGGACTCCACGAGCAGTACTTC; CDR3: CSGTGLHEQYF
size: .; length: 16; D: TRBD1; V: TRBV5-1; J: TRBJ1-1; DNA: TGCGCCAGCAGCTTGGGAGGGACAGGGTTGAACACTGAAGCTTTCTTT; CDR3: CASSLGGTGLNTEAFF